This T cell receptor beta chain originates from a study of patients and donors after allogeneic stem cell transplantation (dated by TCRdb to between 2020 and 2021). A word on this clonotype: The clone's antigen remains unknown. Per-base quality was not reported, and no clone a single base away is much larger than it.

The library was prepared using RT-PCR. The sample was run on a NextSeq 550. TCRdb handled the public reads itself, with Q25 trimming in fastp and clone calling in MiXCR, and kept productive beta chains. Each entry is one CDR3 protein sequence, shown with its most common DNA and genes. This sample has 920,000 or so distinct CDR3 sequences in its table, and about 20% of those were observed once. The ten largest account for 6% of the sample. V loses 9 bases of germline sequence and J loses 8 bases, and the interval between the two ends is 15 bases. For CDR1 and CDR2, the germline V gene lists KGHDR and SFDVKD. The CDR3 goes from the cysteine to the phenylalanine over 12 residues. The read is trimmed to its CDR3 DNA, 36 bases read in frame from base 1.

Specimen: blood, either unsorted or a sorted T cell fraction (not recorded which). The chain employs TRBV24-1 and TRBJ1-2; the D gene cannot be named for sure. This receptor was taken from a human donor who was either an allogeneic HSCT recipient or a stem cell or donor lymphocyte infusion donor (not recorded which). It is not recorded whose cells these are; they may come from a transplant donor. The base sequence is TGTGCCACCCGAAGTCGGGCCGGAGGCTACACCTTC. This translates into CATRSRAGGYTF.